This TCR beta chain was sequenced in a study of tumor and adjacent non-tumor tissue in lung cancer. The template was RNA from unsorted bulk tissue. The normal lung tissue was taken more than 3 cm from the tumor edge. Donors were chemotherapy-naive, newly diagnosed lung cancer surgical patients in China, August–late 2014. TCRbeta libraries were built with three rounds of nested PCR, modified from ARM-PCR. TCRdb reprocessed the multiplex PCR reads via MiXCR and lists one record per CDR3 protein. The sample records over 40,000 distinct CDR3 sequences, 60% to 70% being singletons. As to this clonotype: An end of the junction differs from the germline gene, which may be a read error.

Sequencing was done on a sample of distant non-tumor lung tissue. The receptor comes from a woman in her forties with non-small cell lung cancer.

The CDR3 nucleotides read TGTGCCGGCAGTTACGGCAGGGAGACCGGGGAGCTGTCTTTT. It yields the protein CAGSYGRETGELSF. V gene TRBV6-2 or TRBV6-3 combines with J gene TRBJ2-2; D tentatively fits TRBD1 or TRBD2 (5 bases each). CDR1 is MNHEY and CDR2 is SVGEGT in the germline V gene. CDR3 length: 14 amino acids.